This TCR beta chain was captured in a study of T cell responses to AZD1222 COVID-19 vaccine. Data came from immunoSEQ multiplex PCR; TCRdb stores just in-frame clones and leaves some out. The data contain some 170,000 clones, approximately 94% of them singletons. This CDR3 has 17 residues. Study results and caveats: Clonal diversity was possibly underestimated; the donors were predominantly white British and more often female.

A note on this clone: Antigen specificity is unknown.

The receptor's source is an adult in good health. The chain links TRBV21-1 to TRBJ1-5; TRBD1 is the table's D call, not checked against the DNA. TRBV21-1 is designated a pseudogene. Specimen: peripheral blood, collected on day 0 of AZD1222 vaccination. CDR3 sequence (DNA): TGTGCCAGCAGCAAAAGGGACAGCATTCGGGGCAATCAGCCCCAGCATTTT. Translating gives CASSKRDSIRGNQPQHF.